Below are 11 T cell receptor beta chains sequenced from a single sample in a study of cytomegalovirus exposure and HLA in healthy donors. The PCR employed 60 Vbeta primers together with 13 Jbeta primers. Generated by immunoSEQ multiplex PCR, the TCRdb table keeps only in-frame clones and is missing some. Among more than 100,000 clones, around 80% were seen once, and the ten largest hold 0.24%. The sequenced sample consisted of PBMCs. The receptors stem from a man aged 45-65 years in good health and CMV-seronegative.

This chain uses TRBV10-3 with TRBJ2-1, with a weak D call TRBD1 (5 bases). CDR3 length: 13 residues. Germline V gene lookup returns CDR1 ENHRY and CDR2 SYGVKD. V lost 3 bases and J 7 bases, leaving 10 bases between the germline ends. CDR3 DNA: TGTGCCATCAGTGAAGGCAGGGAAAATGAGCAGTTCTTC. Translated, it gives CAISEGRENEQFF.

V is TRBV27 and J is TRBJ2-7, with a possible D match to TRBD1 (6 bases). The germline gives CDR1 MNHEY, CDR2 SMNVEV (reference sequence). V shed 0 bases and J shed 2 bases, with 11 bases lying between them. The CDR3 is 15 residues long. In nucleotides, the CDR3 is TGTGCCAGCAGTTTATCGGCCGGACAGCCCTACGAGCAGTACTTC. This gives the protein CASSLSAGQPYEQYF.

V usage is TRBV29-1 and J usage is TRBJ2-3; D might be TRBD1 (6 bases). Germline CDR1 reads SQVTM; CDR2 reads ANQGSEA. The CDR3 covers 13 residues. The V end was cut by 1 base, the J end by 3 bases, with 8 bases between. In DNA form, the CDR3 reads TGCAGCGTTGAAGGGACAGAAACAGATACGCAGTATTTT. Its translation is CSVEGTETDTQYF.

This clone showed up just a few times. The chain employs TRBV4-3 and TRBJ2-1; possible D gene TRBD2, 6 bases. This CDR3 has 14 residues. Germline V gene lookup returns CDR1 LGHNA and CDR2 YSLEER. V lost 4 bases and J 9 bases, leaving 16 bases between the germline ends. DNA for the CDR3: TGCGCCAGCAGCCGCGGCCGGGACTCCCTTGAGCAGTTCTTC. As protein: CASSRGRDSLEQFF.

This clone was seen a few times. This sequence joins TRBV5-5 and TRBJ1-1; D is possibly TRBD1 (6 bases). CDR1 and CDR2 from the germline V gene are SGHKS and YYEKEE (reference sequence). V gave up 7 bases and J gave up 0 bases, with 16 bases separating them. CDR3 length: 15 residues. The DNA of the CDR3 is TGTGCCAGCGAAATTTCGGGGGGCTTGAACACTGAAGCTTTCTTT. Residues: CASEISGGLNTEAFF.

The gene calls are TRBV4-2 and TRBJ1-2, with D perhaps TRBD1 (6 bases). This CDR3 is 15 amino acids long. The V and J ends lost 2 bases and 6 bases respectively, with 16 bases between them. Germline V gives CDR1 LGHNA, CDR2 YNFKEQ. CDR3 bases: TGTGCCAGCAGCCAAAAACCGGGACAAGAGAATGGCTACACCTTC. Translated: CASSQKPGQENGYTF.

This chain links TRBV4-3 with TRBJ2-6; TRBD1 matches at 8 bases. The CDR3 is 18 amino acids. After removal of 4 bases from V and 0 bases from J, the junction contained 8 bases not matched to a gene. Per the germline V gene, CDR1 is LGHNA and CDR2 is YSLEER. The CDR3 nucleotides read TGCGCCAGCAGCCCGTCGACAGGGGTCCTCTCTGGGGCCAACGTCCTGACTTTC. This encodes CASSPSTGVLSGANVLTF.

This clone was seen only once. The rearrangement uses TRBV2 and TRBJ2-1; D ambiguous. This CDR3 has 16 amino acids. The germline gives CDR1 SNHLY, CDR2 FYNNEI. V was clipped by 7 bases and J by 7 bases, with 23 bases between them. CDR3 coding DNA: TGTGCCAGCAAAATAGGCAGCGCCGCTCTTCTTAATGAGCAGTTCTTC. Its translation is CASKIGSAALLNEQFF.

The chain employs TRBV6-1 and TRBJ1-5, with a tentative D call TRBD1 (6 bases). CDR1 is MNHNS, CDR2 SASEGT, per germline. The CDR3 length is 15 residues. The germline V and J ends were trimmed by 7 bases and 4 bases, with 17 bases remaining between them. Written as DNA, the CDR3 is TGTGCCAGCAACTGGGCAGGGGCCCGAAATCAGCCCCAGCATTTT. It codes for CASNWAGARNQPQHF.

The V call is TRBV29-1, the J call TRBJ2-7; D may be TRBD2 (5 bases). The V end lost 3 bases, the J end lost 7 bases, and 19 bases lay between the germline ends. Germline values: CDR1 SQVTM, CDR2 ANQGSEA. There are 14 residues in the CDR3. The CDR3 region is CSVDGGFPTGEQYF. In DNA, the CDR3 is TGCAGCGTTGATGGTGGGTTCCCCACGGGGGAGCAGTACTTC.

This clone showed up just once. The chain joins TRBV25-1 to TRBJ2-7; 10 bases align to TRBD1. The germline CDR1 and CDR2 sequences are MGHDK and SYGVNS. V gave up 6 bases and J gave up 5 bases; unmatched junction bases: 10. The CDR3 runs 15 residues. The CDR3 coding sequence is TGTGCCAGCAGCGATCTCGGACAGGGGGTCCACGAGCAGTACTTC. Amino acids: CASSDLGQGVHEQYF.